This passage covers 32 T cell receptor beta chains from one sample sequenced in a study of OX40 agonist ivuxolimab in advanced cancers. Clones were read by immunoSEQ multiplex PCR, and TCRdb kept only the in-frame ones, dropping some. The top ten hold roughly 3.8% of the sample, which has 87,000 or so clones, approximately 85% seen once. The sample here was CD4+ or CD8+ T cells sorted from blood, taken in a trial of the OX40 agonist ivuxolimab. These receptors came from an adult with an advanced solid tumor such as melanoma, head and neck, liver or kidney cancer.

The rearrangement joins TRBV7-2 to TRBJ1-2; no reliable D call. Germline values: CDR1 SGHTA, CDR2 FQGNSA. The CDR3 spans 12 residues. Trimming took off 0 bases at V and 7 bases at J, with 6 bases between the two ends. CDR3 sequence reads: CASSLAVGGYTF. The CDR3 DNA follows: TGTGCCAGCAGCTTAGCGGTGGGTGGCTACACCTTC.

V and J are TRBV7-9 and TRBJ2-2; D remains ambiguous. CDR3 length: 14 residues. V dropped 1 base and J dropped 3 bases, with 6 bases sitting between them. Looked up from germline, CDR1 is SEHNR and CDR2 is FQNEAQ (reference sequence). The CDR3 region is CASSLGSHTGELFF. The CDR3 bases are TGTGCCAGCAGCTTAGGCAGCCACACCGGGGAGCTGTTTTTT.

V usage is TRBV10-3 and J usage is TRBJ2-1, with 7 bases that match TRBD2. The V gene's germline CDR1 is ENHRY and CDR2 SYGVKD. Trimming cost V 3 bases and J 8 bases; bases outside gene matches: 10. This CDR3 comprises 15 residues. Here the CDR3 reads CAISDGQGGIDEQFF. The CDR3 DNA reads TGTGCCATCAGTGACGGGCAGGGAGGGATCGATGAGCAGTTCTTC.

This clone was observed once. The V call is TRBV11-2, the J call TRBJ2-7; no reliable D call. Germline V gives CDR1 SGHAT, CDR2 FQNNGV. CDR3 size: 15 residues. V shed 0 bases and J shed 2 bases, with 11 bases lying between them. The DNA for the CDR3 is TGTGCCAGCAGCTTAGATTCTTCAGGAGCCTACGAGCAGTACTTC. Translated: CASSLDSSGAYEQYF. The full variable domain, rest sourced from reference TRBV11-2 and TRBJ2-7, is EAGVAQSPRYKIIEKRQSVAFWCNPISGHATLYWYQQILGQGPKLLIQFQNNGVVDDSQLPKDRFSAERLKGVDSTLKIQPAKLEDSAVYLCASSLDSSGAYEQYFGPGTRLTVT.

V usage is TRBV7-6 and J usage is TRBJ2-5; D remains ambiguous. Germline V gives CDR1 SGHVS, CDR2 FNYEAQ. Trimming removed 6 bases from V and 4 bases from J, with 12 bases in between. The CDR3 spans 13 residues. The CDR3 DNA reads TGTGCCAGCAGTCCTCTTGGGGTAGAGACCCAGTACTTC. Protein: CASSPLGVETQYF.

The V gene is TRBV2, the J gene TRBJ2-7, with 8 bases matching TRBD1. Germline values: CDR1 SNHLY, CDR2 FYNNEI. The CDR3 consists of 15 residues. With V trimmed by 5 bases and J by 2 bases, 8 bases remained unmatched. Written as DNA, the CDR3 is TGTGCCAGCAGTTCACCGGGACAGGCAACCTACGAGCAGTACTTC. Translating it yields CASSSPGQATYEQYF.

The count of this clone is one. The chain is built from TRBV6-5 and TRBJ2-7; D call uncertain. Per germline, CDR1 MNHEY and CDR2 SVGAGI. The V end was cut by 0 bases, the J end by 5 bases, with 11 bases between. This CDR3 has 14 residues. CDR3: CASSYSPGRHEQYF. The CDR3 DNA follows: TGTGCCAGCAGTTACTCGCCGGGCCGGCACGAGCAGTACTTC.

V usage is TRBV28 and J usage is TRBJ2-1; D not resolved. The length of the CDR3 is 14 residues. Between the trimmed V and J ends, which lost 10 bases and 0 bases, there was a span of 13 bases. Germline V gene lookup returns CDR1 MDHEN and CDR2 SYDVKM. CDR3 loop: CATYPQSSYNEQFF. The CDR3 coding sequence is TGTGCCACCTACCCCCAAAGCTCCTACAATGAGCAGTTCTTC.

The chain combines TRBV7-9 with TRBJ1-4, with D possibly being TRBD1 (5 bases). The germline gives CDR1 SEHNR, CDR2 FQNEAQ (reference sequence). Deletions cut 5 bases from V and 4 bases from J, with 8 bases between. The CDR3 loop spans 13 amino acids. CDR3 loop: CASSPDINEKLFF. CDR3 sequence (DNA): TGTGCCAGCAGCCCGGACATTAATGAAAAACTGTTTTTT.

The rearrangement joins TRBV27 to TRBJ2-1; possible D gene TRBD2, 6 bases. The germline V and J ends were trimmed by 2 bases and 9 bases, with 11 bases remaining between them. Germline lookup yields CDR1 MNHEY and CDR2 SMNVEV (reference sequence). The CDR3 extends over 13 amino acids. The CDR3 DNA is TGTGCCAGCAGTTTAATTAGCGGCCCTGAGCAGTTCTTC. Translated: CASSLISGPEQFF.

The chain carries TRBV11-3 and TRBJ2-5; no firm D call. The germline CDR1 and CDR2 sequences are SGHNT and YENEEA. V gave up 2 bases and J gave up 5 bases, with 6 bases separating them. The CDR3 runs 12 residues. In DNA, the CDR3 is TGTGCCAGCAGCTTATACGGGGAGACCCAGTACTTC. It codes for CASSLYGETQYF.

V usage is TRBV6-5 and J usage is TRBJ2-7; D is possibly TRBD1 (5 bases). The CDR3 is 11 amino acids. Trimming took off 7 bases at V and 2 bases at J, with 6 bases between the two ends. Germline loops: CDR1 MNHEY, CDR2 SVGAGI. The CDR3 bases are TGTGCCAGCAAGACAGCCTACGAGCAGTACTTC. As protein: CASKTAYEQYF.

The CDR3 protein is CASSLETGRKDLYYGYTF. DNA for the CDR3: TGCGCCAGCAGCTTGGAGACAGGGAGGAAGGACTTATACTATGGCTACACCTTC. The chain combines TRBV5-1 with TRBJ1-2; 7 bases fit TRBD1. The CDR3 is made up of 18 amino acids. Germline CDR1 reads SGHRS; CDR2 reads YFSETQ. V shed 0 bases, J shed 3 bases, and the junction held 14 bases outside the gene matches.

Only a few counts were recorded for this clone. This CDR3 is CASSLSGGRLKEQYF. DNA of the CDR3: TGTGCCAGCAGCTTGAGTGGCGGGAGGCTTAAAGAGCAGTACTTC. The J gene is TRBJ2-7, the V gene TRBV5-4, with 8 positions matching TRBD2. The CDR3 is 15 residues long. Trimming cost V 1 base and J 7 bases; bases outside gene matches: 10. Germline CDR1 SGHNT, CDR2 YYREEE (reference sequence).

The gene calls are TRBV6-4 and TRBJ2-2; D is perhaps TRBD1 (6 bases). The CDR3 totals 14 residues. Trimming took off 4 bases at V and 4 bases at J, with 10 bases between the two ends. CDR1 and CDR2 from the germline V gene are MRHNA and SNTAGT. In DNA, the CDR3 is TGTGCCAGCAGTGGGGACACGAGCACCGGGGAGCTGTTTTTT. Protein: CASSGDTSTGELFF.

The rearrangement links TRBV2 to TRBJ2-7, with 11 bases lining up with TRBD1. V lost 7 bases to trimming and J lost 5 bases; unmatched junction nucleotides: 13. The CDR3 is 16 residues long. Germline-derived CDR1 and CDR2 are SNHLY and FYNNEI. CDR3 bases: TGTGCCAGCATCCCCAACCGGGGGACAGGGGGTAACGAGCAGTACTTC. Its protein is CASIPNRGTGGNEQYF.

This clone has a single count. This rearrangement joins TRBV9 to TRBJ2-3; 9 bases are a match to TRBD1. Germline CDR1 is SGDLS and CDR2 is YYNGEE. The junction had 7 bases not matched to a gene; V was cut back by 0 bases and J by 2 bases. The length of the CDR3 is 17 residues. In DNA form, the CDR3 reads TGTGCCAGCAGCGTAGATCTGGGACAGGGCTCCACAGATACGCAGTATTTT. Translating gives CASSVDLGQGSTDTQYF.

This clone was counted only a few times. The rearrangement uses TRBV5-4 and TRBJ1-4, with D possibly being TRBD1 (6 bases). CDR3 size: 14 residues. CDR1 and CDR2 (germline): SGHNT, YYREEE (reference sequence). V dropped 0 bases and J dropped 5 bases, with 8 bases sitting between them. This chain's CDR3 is CASSLAGDNEKLFF. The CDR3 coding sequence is TGTGCCAGCAGCTTGGCAGGGGACAATGAAAAACTGTTTTTT.

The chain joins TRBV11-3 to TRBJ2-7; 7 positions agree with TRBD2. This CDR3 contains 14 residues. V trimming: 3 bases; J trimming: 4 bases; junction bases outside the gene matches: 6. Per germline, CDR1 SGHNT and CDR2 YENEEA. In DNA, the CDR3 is TGTGCCAGCAGCTTGGCTAATAGCGGGTACGAGCAGTACTTC. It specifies CASSLANSGYEQYF.

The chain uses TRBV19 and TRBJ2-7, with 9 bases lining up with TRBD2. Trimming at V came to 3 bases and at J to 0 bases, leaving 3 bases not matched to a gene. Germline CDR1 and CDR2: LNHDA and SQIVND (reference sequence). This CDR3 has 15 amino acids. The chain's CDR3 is CASSIRREGSYEQYF. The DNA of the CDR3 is TGTGCCAGTAGTATTAGGCGGGAGGGCTCCTACGAGCAGTACTTC.

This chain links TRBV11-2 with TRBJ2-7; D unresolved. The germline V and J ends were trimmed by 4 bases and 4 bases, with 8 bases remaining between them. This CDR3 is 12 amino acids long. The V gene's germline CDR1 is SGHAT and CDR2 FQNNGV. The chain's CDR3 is CASSSPYYEQYF. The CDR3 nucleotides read TGTGCCAGCAGCTCCCCCTATTACGAGCAGTACTTC.

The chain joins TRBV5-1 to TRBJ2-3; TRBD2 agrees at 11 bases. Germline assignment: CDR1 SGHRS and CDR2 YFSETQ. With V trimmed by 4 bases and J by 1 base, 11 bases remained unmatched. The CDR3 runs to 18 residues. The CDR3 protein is CASSTIAGGPGGTDTQYF. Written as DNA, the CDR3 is TGCGCCAGCAGCACCATAGCGGGAGGGCCCGGAGGCACAGATACGCAGTATTTT.

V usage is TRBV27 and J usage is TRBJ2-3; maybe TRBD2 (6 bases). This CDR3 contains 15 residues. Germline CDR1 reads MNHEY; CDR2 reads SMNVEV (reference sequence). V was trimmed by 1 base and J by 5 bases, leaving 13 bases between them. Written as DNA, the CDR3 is TGTGCCAGCAGTTTATTATCCGGGAGTGGAGATACGCAGTATTTT. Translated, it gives CASSLLSGSGDTQYF.

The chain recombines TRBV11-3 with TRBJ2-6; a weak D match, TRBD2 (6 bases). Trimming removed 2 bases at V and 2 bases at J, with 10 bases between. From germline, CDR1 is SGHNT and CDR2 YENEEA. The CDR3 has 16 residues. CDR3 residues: CASSLLGGAGANVLTF. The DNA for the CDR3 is TGTGCCAGCAGCTTATTGGGCGGGGCTGGGGCCAACGTCCTGACTTTC.

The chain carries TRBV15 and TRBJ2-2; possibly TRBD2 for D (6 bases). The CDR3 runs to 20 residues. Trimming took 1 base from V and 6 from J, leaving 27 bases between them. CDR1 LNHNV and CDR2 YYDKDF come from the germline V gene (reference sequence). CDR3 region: CATSRGREFPKYWVSGELFF. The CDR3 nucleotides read TGTGCCACCAGCAGAGGACGGGAGTTTCCGAAATACTGGGTTTCCGGGGAGCTGTTTTTT.

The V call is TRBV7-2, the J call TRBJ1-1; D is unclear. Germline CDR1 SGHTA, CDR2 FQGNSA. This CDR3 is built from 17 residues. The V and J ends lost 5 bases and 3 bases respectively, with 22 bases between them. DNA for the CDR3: TGTGCCAGCAGCCCCCGCCCGGGTGCAGGTCGGGACACTGAAGCTTTCTTT. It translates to CASSPRPGAGRDTEAFF. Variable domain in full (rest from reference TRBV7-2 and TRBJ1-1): GAGVSQSPSNKVTEKGKDVELRCDPISGHTALYWYRQSLGQGLEFLIYFQGNSAPDKSGLPSDRFSAERTGGSVSTLTIQRTQQEDSAVYLCASSPRPGAGRDTEAFFGQGTRLTVV.

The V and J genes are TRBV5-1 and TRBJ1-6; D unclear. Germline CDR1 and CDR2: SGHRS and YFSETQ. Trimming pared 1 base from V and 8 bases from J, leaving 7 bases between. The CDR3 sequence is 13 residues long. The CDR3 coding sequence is TGCGCCAGCAGCTTGTCGCCGGATTCACCCCTCCACTTT. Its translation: CASSLSPDSPLHF.

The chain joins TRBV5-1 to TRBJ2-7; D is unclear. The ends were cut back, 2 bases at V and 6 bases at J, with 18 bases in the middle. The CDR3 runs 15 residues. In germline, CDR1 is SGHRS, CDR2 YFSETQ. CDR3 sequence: CASSFSGAATAEQYF. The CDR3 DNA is TGCGCCAGCAGCTTTAGTGGAGCCGCGACGGCCGAGCAGTACTTC.

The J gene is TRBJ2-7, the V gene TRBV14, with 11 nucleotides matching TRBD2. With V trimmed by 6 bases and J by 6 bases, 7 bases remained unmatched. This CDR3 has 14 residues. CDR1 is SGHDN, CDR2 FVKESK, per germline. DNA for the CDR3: TGTGCCAGCAGTGTACTAGCGGGAGTGGGCGAGCAGTACTTC. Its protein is CASSVLAGVGEQYF.

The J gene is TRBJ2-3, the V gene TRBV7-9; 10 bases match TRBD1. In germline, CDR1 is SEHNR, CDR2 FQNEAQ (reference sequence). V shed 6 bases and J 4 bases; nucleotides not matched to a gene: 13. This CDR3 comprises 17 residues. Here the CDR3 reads CASSSSTGTGEPDTQYF. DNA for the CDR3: TGTGCCAGCAGTTCCTCGACCGGGACAGGGGAACCAGATACGCAGTATTTT.

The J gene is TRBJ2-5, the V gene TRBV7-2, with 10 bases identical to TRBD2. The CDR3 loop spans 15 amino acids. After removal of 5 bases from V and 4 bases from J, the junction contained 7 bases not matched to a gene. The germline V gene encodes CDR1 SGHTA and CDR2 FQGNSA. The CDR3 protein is CASSPLAGVRETQYF. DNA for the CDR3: TGTGCCAGCAGCCCGCTAGCGGGAGTGCGAGAGACCCAGTACTTC.

In nucleotides, the CDR3 is TGTGCCAGCAGGGACCCCACAGATACGCAGTATTTT. This translates into CASRDPTDTQYF. This sequence joins TRBV5-5 and TRBJ2-3; D is uncertain. The CDR3 consists of 12 residues. Germline lookup yields CDR1 SGHKS and CDR2 YYEKEE (reference sequence). V was clipped by 5 bases and J by 2 bases, with 6 bases between them. The full variable domain, with the rest looked up from reference TRBV5-5 and TRBJ2-3, is DAGVTQSPTHLIKTRGQQVTLRCSPISGHKSVSWYQQVLGQGPQFIFQYYEKEERGRGNFPDRFSARQFPNYSSELNVNALLLGDSALYLCASRDPTDTQYFGPGTRLTVL.